The clone carrying this T cell receptor (beta chain) was recorded once. The V gene lost 3 bases and the J gene lost 2 bases, with 14 bases spanning the gap. The CDR3 consists of 16 residues. Germline V gene lookup returns CDR1 SGDLS and CDR2 YYNGEE. Each participant's cohort was designated according to participant-reported clinical history. This record belongs to a study of blood T cell repertoires in COVID-19. Study overall: Spain, Italy and the United States supplied samples that represented acute and convalescent COVID-19. In each case, the material was cDNA or gDNA derived from T cells, B-cell-depleted T cells, or PBMCs.

Clones were sequenced by immunoSEQ multiplex PCR, and TCRdb holds only the in-frame ones, with some missing. The sample shows 60,000 or so clones, around 65% of them seen only once. The V call is TRBV9, the J call TRBJ2-2; D possibly corresponds to TRBD1 (6 bases). Specimen: PBMCs or T cells enriched from blood (not recorded which). This receptor was identified in a woman aged 55 to 70 who had been exposed to COVID-19. CDR3 region: CASSEGGRVNTGELFF. CDR3 DNA sequence: TGTGCCAGCAGCGAAGGGGGAAGGGTAAACACCGGGGAGCTGTTTTTT.